This T cell receptor (beta chain) was captured in a study of T cells in Graves' hyperthyroidism and ophthalmopathy. Germline V gene sequence: CDR1 DFQATT, CDR2 SNEGSKA (reference sequence). Deletions cut 5 bases from V and 4 bases from J, with 21 bases between. The CDR3 runs 17 residues. There were TCR beta CDR3 regions amplified from RNA transcripts. First-round RT-PCR targeting the TCR CDR3 was performed with the HTBI primer set. TCRdb re-derived calls from the multiplex PCR reads in MiXCR, one entry per CDR3 protein. This table holds approximately 640,000 distinct CDR3 sequences, roughly 17% found once. This clonotype turned up a few times.

The sequence was collected from a woman younger than 45 with Graves' hyperthyroidism. The V call is TRBV20-1, the J call TRBJ2-6; possibly TRBD1 for D (7 bases). Sequencing used blood. The CDR3 nucleotides read TGCAGTGCTCTCTCGCCACAGGGGAGGTCAGGGGCCAACGTCCTGACTTTC. It specifies CSALSPQGRSGANVLTF.